This TCR beta chain was documented in a study of CD8 T cells in ankylosing spondylitis. V was pared by 1 base and J by 3 bases, with 4 bases between. The CDR3 length is 13 residues. Whole-study findings and limits: CD8+ cells made up the disease-linked clones, which were relatively rare in peripheral blood. A TCR beta motif made of several highly homologous variants seemed typical of ankylosing spondylitis blood. Significant enrichment of disease-linked clones was reported in matched ankylosing spondylitis synovial fluid.

This clonotype has a count of ten or more. Its target is not known. It was by quantitative 5'-RACE with molecular barcodes that TCR beta libraries were made. TCRdb reanalysed the 5' RACE reads using MiXCR and keeps one entry per CDR3 protein. The sample holds about 220,000 distinct CDR3 sequences, about 7.3% seen once. Sequencing was performed on blood, either unsorted or a sorted T cell fraction (not recorded which). The V call is TRBV12-3 or TRBV12-4, the J call TRBJ2-1; D uncertain. This TCR derives from a male donor with ankylosing spondylitis. The CDR3 nucleotides are TGTGCCAGCAGTTTAGTTGGCTACAATGAGCAGTTCTTC. Residues: CASSLVGYNEQFF.